Following are 30 T cell receptor beta chains from one sample sequenced in a study of blood T cell repertoires in COVID-19. Profiled with immunoSEQ multiplex PCR; TCRdb holds only in-frame clones, not every one. In the table there are some 210,000 clones, around 80% of which are singletons. Material: peripheral blood. These receptors all stem from a woman aged 40-49 years with acute or convalescent COVID-19.

This clone was seen a few times. V is TRBV10-2 and J is TRBJ1-2, with D perhaps matching TRBD1 (5 bases). The CDR3 totals 14 residues. In germline, CDR1 is WSHSY, CDR2 SAAADI. V dropped 11 bases and J dropped 2 bases, with 18 bases sitting between them. The CDR3 here is CALGGGRGNYGYTF. The CDR3 coding sequence is TGCGCCCTGGGCGGGGGACGAGGGAACTATGGCTACACCTTC.

The chain recombines TRBV7-9 with TRBJ1-1; TRBD1 is a possible D gene (6 bases). CDR3 size: 12 residues. V was clipped by 4 bases and J by 9 bases, with 12 bases between them. Per germline, CDR1 SEHNR and CDR2 FQNEAQ (reference sequence). Here the CDR3 DNA reads TGTGCCAGCAGCTCGACAGGTCGGCAAGCTTTCTTT. Translating gives CASSSTGRQAFF.

The chain combines TRBV4-1 with TRBJ2-2; 10 bases align to TRBD2. The length of the CDR3 is 15 residues. Germline trimming cut 2 bases from V and 7 bases from J; bases unmatched to any gene: 4. Germline loops: CDR1 MGHRA, CDR2 YSYEKL. CDR3 region: CASSQLAGGNGELFF. The CDR3 DNA reads as TGCGCCAGCAGCCAATTAGCGGGGGGAAACGGGGAGCTGTTTTTT.

In its sample, this clone was seen once. The chain uses TRBV12-3 or TRBV12-4 and TRBJ1-1; D is ambiguous. V dropped 3 bases and J dropped 4 bases, with 9 bases sitting between them. CDR3 length equals 13 residues. The CDR3 bases are TGTGCCAGCAGTTTCGGTGGAGGCACTGAAGCTTTCTTT. Protein: CASSFGGGTEAFF.

This rearrangement joins TRBV27 to TRBJ1-1; 8 positions agree with TRBD1. The CDR3 covers 16 residues. CDR1 is MNHEY and CDR2 is SMNVEV in the germline V gene (reference sequence). After removal of 4 bases from V and 4 bases from J, the junction contained 11 bases not matched to a gene. The CDR3 sequence: CASSSSRTGYGTEAFF. DNA of the CDR3: TGTGCCAGCAGTTCCTCTCGGACAGGGTATGGCACTGAAGCTTTCTTT.

V usage is TRBV6-6 and J usage is TRBJ1-3; no clear D gene. Per germline, CDR1 MNHNY and CDR2 SVGAGI (reference sequence). This CDR3 has 14 residues. Trimming cost V 2 bases and J 0 bases, with 5 bases left between them. The CDR3 DNA reads as TGTGCCAGCAGTTACCGGAGCTCTGGAAACACCATATATTTT. It encodes CASSYRSSGNTIYF.

This chain's CDR3 is CSVEGGRGTNYGYTF. The CDR3 DNA reads as TGCAGCGTTGAAGGGGGGCGGGGGACTAACTATGGCTACACCTTC. This rearrangement joins TRBV29-1 to TRBJ1-2, with a weak D call TRBD1 (6 bases). Trimming left V 1 base short and J 0 bases short, with 12 bases between. CDR1 is SQVTM and CDR2 is ANQGSEA in the germline V gene. The length of the CDR3 is 15 residues.

The rearrangement joins TRBV19 to TRBJ2-7; 7 bases are a match to TRBD2. Unmatched junction bases numbered 5, after V lost 1 base and J lost 2 bases. Germline lookup yields CDR1 LNHDA and CDR2 SQIVND (reference sequence). The CDR3 spans 15 residues. The CDR3: CASSIGGGPTYEQYF. In nucleotides, the CDR3 is TGTGCCAGTAGTATAGGGGGAGGGCCGACCTACGAGCAGTACTTC.

This clone has a handful of counts. As DNA, the CDR3 is TGTGCCAGCAGCCAAGAGGGGGGAGGTTTAAGCGAGCAGTACTTC. Translation gives CASSQEGGGLSEQYF. The rearrangement uses TRBV4-2 and TRBJ2-7; tentatively, D is TRBD2 (6 bases). V shed 0 bases and J shed 6 bases, with 15 bases lying between them. This CDR3 contains 15 residues. Germline values: CDR1 LGHNA, CDR2 YNFKEQ.

J is TRBJ2-7 and V is TRBV11-3, with TRBD2 identical over 8 bases. Per germline, CDR1 SGHNT and CDR2 YENEEA. The CDR3 runs to 14 residues. V shed 5 bases, J shed 6 bases, and the junction held 9 bases outside the gene matches. The CDR3 DNA reads TGTGCCAGCAGCCCCGGGAGGGCCTCGAGCGAGCAGTACTTC. Translated, it gives CASSPGRASSEQYF.

The chain uses TRBV30 and TRBJ2-3; 11 bases align to TRBD2. CDR1 GTSNPN and CDR2 SVGIG come from the germline V gene (reference sequence). The J segment lost 8 bases and the V segment lost 4 bases, leaving 8 bases of the junction unmatched. This CDR3 is built from 14 residues. DNA for the CDR3: TGTGCCTGGACTGTAGCGGGGGGGCCTGCTACGCAGTATTTT. Encoded protein: CAWTVAGGPATQYF. The full variable domain, completed using reference TRBV30 and TRBJ2-3, is SQTIHQWPATLVQPVGSPLSLECTVEGTSNPNLYWYRQAAGRGLQLLFYSVGIGQISSEVPQNLSASRPQDRQFILSSKKLLLSDSGFYLCAWTVAGGPATQYFGPGTRLTVL.

The genes are TRBV10-2 and TRBJ1-5; D may be TRBD1 (6 bases). V dropped 1 base and J dropped 4 bases, with 8 bases sitting between them. Germline V gives CDR1 WSHSY, CDR2 SAAADI. The CDR3 loop spans 14 amino acids. The DNA for the CDR3 is TGCGCCAGCAGTGAGTTGAGGGGGAATCAGCCCCAGCATTTT. It specifies CASSELRGNQPQHF.

This chain joins TRBV5-1 and TRBJ2-1; possibly TRBD1 for D (6 bases). The CDR3 has 13 residues. CDR1 and CDR2 (germline): SGHRS, YFSETQ. V gave up 0 bases and J gave up 6 bases, with 7 bases separating them. CDR3 amino acids: CASSLVTGNEQFF. CDR3 in DNA: TGCGCCAGCAGCTTGGTGACAGGCAATGAGCAGTTCTTC.

The rearrangement uses TRBV10-3 and TRBJ1-2; no firm D call. CDR1 is ENHRY and CDR2 is SYGVKD in the germline V gene. The CDR3 consists of 14 residues. V was shortened by 3 bases and J by 3 bases, with 11 bases between the two germline ends. The CDR3 DNA sequence: TGTGCCATCAGTGACCCGGGCGGGGACTATGGCTACACCTTC. This encodes CAISDPGGDYGYTF.

This chain joins TRBV14 and TRBJ2-3, with 7 bases identical to TRBD1. This CDR3 spans 13 amino acids. Losses at the gene ends were 1 base for V and 14 bases for J; bases not matched to a gene: 9. Germline CDR1 reads SGHDN; CDR2 reads FVKESK. The CDR3 here is CASSQAGQDKWYF. In DNA, the CDR3 is TGTGCCAGCAGCCAAGCCGGACAGGACAAATGGTATTTT.

The chain employs TRBV5-6 and TRBJ2-7; 10 bases are shared with TRBD2. V was clipped by 2 bases and J by 6 bases; unmatched bases: 8. The length of the CDR3 is 15 residues. Germline CDR1 SGHDT, CDR2 YYEEEE. CDR3 residues: CASSFGAGGDPEQYF. The CDR3 coding sequence is TGTGCCAGCAGCTTTGGAGCGGGGGGGGACCCCGAGCAGTACTTC.

The chain has TRBV13 and TRBJ2-1; the match to TRBD2 covers 12 bases. CDR3 length equals 18 residues. CDR1 and CDR2 from the germline V gene are PRHDT and FYEKMQ (reference sequence). J was trimmed by 0 bases and V by 4 bases; bases with no gene match: 7. The CDR3 DNA is TGTGCCAGCAGCTCACTAGCGGGGGGCATGAGCTCCTACAATGAGCAGTTCTTC. This codes for CASSSLAGGMSSYNEQFF. Looking up the rest from reference TRBV13 and TRBJ2-1 gives the full variable domain: AAGVIQSPRHLIKEKRETATLKCYPIPRHDTVYWYQQGPGQDPQFLISFYEKMQSDKGSIPDRFSAQQFSDYHSELNMSSLELGDSALYFCASSSLAGGMSSYNEQFFGPGTRLTVL.

This chain uses TRBV4-3 with TRBJ2-3; 11 nucleotides agree with TRBD2. This CDR3 spans 17 amino acids. V gave up 0 bases and J gave up 6 bases; unmatched junction bases: 8. CDR1 and CDR2 (germline): LGHNA, YSLEER. CDR3 in DNA: TGCGCCAGCAGCCAAGATTTGATAGCGGGAGGGCCTGATACGCAGTATTTT. Translated, it gives CASSQDLIAGGPDTQYF.

This clone was observed once. The chain is built from TRBV6-1 and TRBJ1-5; D may be TRBD1 (6 bases). The CDR3 runs to 15 residues. The germline V gene has CDR1 MNHNS and CDR2 SASEGT. V was trimmed by 3 bases and J by 4 bases, leaving 13 bases between them. Here the CDR3 reads CASSDRGGRNQPQHF. The CDR3 DNA is TGTGCCAGCAGTGACAGGGGTGGGAGAAATCAGCCCCAGCATTTT.

The chain uses TRBV4-3 and TRBJ2-1; the D is unclear. The germline CDR1 and CDR2 sequences are LGHNA and YSLEER. The V end lost 0 bases, the J end lost 4 bases, and 7 bases lay between the germline ends. The CDR3 length is 14 residues. This chain's CDR3 is CASSQDSTYNEQFF. The CDR3 DNA sequence: TGCGCCAGCAGCCAAGACTCGACTTACAATGAGCAGTTCTTC.

The CDR3 protein is CASAATGGSSGNTIYF. The CDR3, as DNA: TGTGCCAGTGCAGCGACAGGGGGAAGCTCTGGAAACACCATATATTTT. V usage is TRBV19 and J usage is TRBJ1-3; 9 bases align to TRBD1. The CDR3 contains 16 residues. CDR1 is LNHDA, CDR2 SQIVND, per germline (reference sequence). The junction had 8 bases not matched to a gene; V was cut back by 8 bases and J by 0 bases. Full variable domain (rest looked up from reference TRBV19 and TRBJ1-3): DGGITQSPKYLFRKEGQNVTLSCEQNLNHDAMYWYRQDPGQGLRLIYYSQIVNDFQKGDIAEGYSVSREKKESFPLTVTSAQKNPTAFYLCASAATGGSSGNTIYFGEGSWLTVV.

In regard to this clone: One end of the junction does not line up with germline, which may come from a read error. This chain links TRBV19 with TRBJ2-7, with 9 bases identical to TRBD1. Germline V gene data show CDR1 as LNHDA and CDR2 as SQIVND (reference sequence). The CDR3 sequence is 13 residues long. The CDR3 DNA sequence: TGTGCCAGTAGTATAGACGTGGGGACAGGGTTAAACTTC. It yields the protein CASSIDVGTGLNF.

Concerning this clone: In the same sample, other DNA sequences code for this CDR3. J is TRBJ1-1 and V is TRBV6-5, with D possibly TRBD1 on 5 matching bases. The CDR3 extends over 14 amino acids. Trimming shortened V by 6 bases and J by 1 base, and 12 bases separated the two germline ends. The germline gives CDR1 MNHEY, CDR2 SVGAGI. This CDR3 reads CASSSRQRNTEAFF. CDR3 DNA: TGTGCCAGCAGCTCTAGACAGAGGAACACTGAAGCTTTCTTT.

The chain employs TRBV7-2 and TRBJ2-3; 7 nucleotides agree with TRBD2. This CDR3 has 15 residues. Looked up from germline, CDR1 is SGHTA and CDR2 is FQGNSA. Germline trimming cut 4 bases from V and 1 base from J; bases unmatched to any gene: 5. The CDR3, as DNA: TGTGCCAGCAGCTGGACGGGAGGAGGCACAGATACGCAGTATTTT. Translating it yields CASSWTGGGTDTQYF. The whole variable domain, filled in from reference TRBV7-2 and TRBJ2-3, reads GAGVSQSPSNKVTEKGKDVELRCDPISGHTALYWYRQSLGQGLEFLIYFQGNSAPDKSGLPSDRFSAERTGGSVSTLTIQRTQQEDSAVYLCASSWTGGGTDTQYFGPGTRLTVL.

The chain combines TRBV25-1 with TRBJ1-3; no firm D call. Trimming removed 5 bases from V and 0 bases from J, with 14 bases in between. Germline assignment: CDR1 MGHDK and CDR2 SYGVNS. This CDR3 has 16 residues. The CDR3 DNA reads as TGTGCCAGCAGTATAGTTGGGCGGGACTCTGGAAACACCATATATTTT. Amino acids: CASSIVGRDSGNTIYF.

This sequence joins TRBV19 and TRBJ2-2, with 9 bases matching TRBD1. In germline, CDR1 is LNHDA, CDR2 SQIVND (reference sequence). With V trimmed by 6 bases and J by 7 bases, 6 bases remained unmatched. The CDR3 is 14 residues long. Here the CDR3 DNA reads TGTGCCAGTAGAGGGGGACAGGGCAACGGGGAGCTGTTTTTT. It encodes CASRGGQGNGELFF.

The V and J genes are TRBV7-6 and TRBJ2-1, with 12 positions matching TRBD2. This CDR3 contains 19 residues. After removal of 4 bases from V and 0 bases from J, the junction contained 10 bases not matched to a gene. The germline V gene encodes CDR1 SGHVS and CDR2 FNYEAQ. The CDR3 DNA follows: TGTGCCAGCAGCTCCAGGACTAGCGGGGTGAATCGCTCCTACAATGAGCAGTTCTTC. As protein: CASSSRTSGVNRSYNEQFF. The full variable domain, rest sourced from reference TRBV7-6 and TRBJ2-1, is GAGVSQSPRYKVTKRGQDVALRCDPISGHVSLYWYRQALGQGPEFLTYFNYEAQQDKSGLPNDRFSAERPEGSISTLTIQRTEQRDSAMYRCASSSRTSGVNRSYNEQFFGPGTRLTVL.

J is TRBJ2-2 and V is TRBV27; a possible D gene is TRBD2 (5 bases). This CDR3 is built from 13 residues. Between the trimmed V and J ends, which lost 7 bases and 0 bases, there was a span of 6 bases. Germline CDR1 reads MNHEY; CDR2 reads SMNVEV (reference sequence). CDR3 DNA: TGTGCCAGCAAGGGAGCGAACACCGGGGAGCTGTTTTTT. It is translated as CASKGANTGELFF.

J is TRBJ2-3 and V is TRBV6-2 or TRBV6-3; D may be TRBD2 (5 bases). The V gene's germline CDR1 is MNHEY and CDR2 SVGEGT. V lost 2 bases and J 1 base, leaving 10 bases between the germline ends. The CDR3 loop spans 15 amino acids. The DNA for the CDR3 is TGTGCCAGCAGTTACCCCCACGGGGGCACAGATACGCAGTATTTT. As protein: CASSYPHGGTDTQYF.

J is TRBJ2-1 and V is TRBV4-2, with 10 bases fitting TRBD2. The CDR3 sequence is 17 residues long. Unmatched junction bases numbered 11, after V lost 6 bases and J lost 3 bases. Germline CDR1 is LGHNA and CDR2 is YNFKEQ. The CDR3 DNA is TGTGCCAGCAGGAAACATCTAGCGGGGGCCGACTACAATGAGCAGTTCTTC. Translation gives CASRKHLAGADYNEQFF.